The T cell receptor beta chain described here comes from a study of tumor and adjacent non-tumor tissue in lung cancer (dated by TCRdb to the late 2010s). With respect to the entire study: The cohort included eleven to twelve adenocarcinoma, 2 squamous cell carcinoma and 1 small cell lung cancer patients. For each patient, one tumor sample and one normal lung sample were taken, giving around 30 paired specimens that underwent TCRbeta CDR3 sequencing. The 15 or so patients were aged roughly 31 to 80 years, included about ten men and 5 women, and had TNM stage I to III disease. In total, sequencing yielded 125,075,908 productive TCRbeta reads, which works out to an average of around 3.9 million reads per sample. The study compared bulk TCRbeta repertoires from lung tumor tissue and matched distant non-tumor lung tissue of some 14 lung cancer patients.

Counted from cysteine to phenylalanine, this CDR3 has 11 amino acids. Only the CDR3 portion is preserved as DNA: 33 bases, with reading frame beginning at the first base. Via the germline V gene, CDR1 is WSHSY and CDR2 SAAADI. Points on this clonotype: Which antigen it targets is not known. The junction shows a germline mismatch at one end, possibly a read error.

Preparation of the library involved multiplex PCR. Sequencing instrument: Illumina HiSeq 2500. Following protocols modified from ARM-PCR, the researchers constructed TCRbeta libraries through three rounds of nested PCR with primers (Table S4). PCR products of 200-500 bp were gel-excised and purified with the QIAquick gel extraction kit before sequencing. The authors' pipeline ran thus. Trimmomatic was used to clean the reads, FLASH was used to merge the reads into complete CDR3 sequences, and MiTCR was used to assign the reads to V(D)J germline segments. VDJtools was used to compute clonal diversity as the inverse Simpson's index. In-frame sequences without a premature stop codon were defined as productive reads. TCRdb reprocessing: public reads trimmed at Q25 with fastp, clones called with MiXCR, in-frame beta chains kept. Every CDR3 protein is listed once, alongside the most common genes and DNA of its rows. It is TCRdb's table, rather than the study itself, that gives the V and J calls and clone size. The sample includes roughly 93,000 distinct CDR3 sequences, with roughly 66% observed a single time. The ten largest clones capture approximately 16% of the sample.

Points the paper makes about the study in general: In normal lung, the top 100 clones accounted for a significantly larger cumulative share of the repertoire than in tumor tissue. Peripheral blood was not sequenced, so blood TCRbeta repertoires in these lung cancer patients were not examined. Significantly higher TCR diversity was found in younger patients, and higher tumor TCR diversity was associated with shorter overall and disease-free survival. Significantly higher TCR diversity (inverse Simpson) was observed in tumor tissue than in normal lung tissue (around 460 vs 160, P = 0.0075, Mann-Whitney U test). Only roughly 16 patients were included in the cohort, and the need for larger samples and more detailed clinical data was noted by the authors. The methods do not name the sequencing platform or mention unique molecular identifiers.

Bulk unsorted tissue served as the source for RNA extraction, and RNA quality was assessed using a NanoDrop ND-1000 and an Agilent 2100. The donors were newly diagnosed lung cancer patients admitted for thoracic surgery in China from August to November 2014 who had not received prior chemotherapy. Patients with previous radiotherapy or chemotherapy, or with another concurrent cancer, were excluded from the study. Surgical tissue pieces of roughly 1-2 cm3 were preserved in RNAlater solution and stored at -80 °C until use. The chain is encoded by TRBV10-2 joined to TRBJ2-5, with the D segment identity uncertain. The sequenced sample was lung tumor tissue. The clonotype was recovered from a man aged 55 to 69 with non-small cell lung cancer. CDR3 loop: CASIPQETQNF. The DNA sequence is TGCGCCAGCATCCCGCAAGAGACCCAGAACTTC.